This TCR beta chain originates from a study of identical twins (TCRdb year 2016). Context from the whole study: TCR alpha and beta repertoires from monozygotic twins, unrelated adults of various ages and cord blood were deep-sequenced to test whether fetal clonotypes persist. Replicate twin experiments were performed at different times using different library preparation protocols to rule out contamination.

The library was prepared using 5' RACE. Sequenced using an Illumina HiSeq 2000. A universal primer binding site was added through template switching, and the final cDNA carried a unique molecular identifier so that TCR cDNA molecules could be counted accurately. Specific primers in the conserved constant-segment region were used to synthesize first-strand cDNA for the TCR alpha and beta chains. To control for contamination, each cDNA library was double barcoded with a SMART-Mk sample barcode plus Illumina barcodes. TruSeq adapter sequences, together with Illumina sample barcodes, were added in two successive PCR steps. TCR alpha and beta cDNA libraries were sequenced on the Illumina HiSeq platform with custom primers. The authors' analysis ran thus. Unique molecular identifiers were extracted from raw reads with MiGEC, and CDR3 positions were determined with MiXCR. For each individual, recombination models were inferred using an EM algorithm with the repgenHMM and IGoR tools. The tcR package in R was used for shared clonotype analysis, with sharing normalized by the product of cloneset sizes. To study raw recombination free of thymic and clonal selection effects, out-of-frame nonproductive sequences were analyzed. TCRdb trimmed public reads at Q25 via fastp, called clones via MiXCR and kept in-frame beta chains. Records with the same CDR3 protein are collapsed into one entry carrying the most frequent genes and DNA. TCRdb's processing, not the study's, gives the V and J calls here. The sample profile shows hundreds of thousands of distinct CDR3 sequences; less than 7% of them were found once. Of the sample, around 1.7% is held by the ten largest clones.

The CDR3 goes from the cysteine to the phenylalanine over 13 residues. Only the CDR3 DNA is retained, 39 bases long and in frame from the first base. The junction shows trimming of 3 bases on V and 5 bases on J, plus 11 bases between the germline ends. CDR1 SGHRS and CDR2 YFSETQ are derived from the germline V gene. In this sample, this clonotype turned up a few times. Its binding antigen is unknown. Per-base quality was not reported, and no clone a single base away is much larger than it. Only healthy Caucasian donors were included. The study also sequenced three unrelated non-twin adults: a male aged 18 to 30, a male aged 50 to 59 and a female aged 50 to 59. Miltenyi CD45RO+ enrichment and human naive T-cell isolation kits were used to isolate memory (CD45RO+) and naive T cells from PBMC. The full study reports these points: Because the same donors could not be followed over many years, conclusions were based on cross-sectional statistical analysis. In beta out-of-frame sequences, excess twin sharing was weaker, because having fewer shared sequences lowered the signal-to-noise ratio. Fewer insertions were carried by abundant cord blood beta clonotypes, a similar but weaker trend appeared in young adult naive repertoires, and no such trend appeared in memory repertoires. Out-of-frame TCR alpha sequences shared between twins showed an excess of low generation-probability sequences compared with coincidental sharing between unrelated individuals. Zero-insertion analyses could be partly confounded by invariant T cells such as MAIT and iNKT, though diverse VJ usage argued against such confounding for most clonotypes. Out-of-frame TCR alpha sharing in monozygotic twins was systematically underestimated by recombination models, whereas sharing between unrelated individuals was in agreement with the recombination models.

This TCR came from a man between 18 and 35 years old in good health. The rearrangement joined TRBV5-1 to TRBJ2-5, with the D segment possibly TRBD1 or TRBD2, each aligning over 5 bases. The sequenced material came from naive T cells sorted from blood. The cell subset or site label for this specimen denotes: cells isolated with a human naive T-cell isolation kit. The CDR3 reads CASSSGLDETQYF. At the DNA level, the sequence is TGCGCCAGCAGCTCGGGGCTAGACGAGACCCAGTACTTC.